What follows are 32 T cell receptor beta chains derived from one specimen sequenced in a study of blood T cells in healthy people across ages. With a J-beta primer mix and a sample-barcoded 5' primer, a second PCR ran roughly 6 to 11 cycles. TCRdb ran MiXCR on the 5' RACE reads and lists one entry per CDR3 protein. In the table there are about 1.8 million distinct CDR3 sequences, around half of which are singletons. The source material was blood. All receptors come from a woman aged 40 to 55 in good health.

This sequence joins TRBV29-1 and TRBJ2-7; 11 nucleotides agree with TRBD1. This CDR3 has 14 residues. Germline V gene sequence: CDR1 SQVTM, CDR2 ANQGSEA. V lost 5 bases to trimming and J lost 5 bases; unmatched junction nucleotides: 8. CDR3: CSVFGTGGSDEQYF. CDR3 bases: TGCAGCGTTTTTGGGACAGGGGGTTCAGACGAGCAGTACTTC.

This clonotype was observed a handful of times. The chain has TRBV27 and TRBJ2-3, with 8 bases matching TRBD2. The germline CDR1 and CDR2 sequences are MNHEY and SMNVEV (reference sequence). This CDR3 region has 15 residues. The V and J ends lost 6 bases and 6 bases, in that order; junction bases with no gene match: 11. The CDR3 sequence: CASSRGPGGRDTQYF. CDR3 sequence (DNA): TGTGCCAGCAGCCGAGGCCCGGGGGGGCGGGATACGCAGTATTTT.

This clonotype was counted a few times. This chain connects TRBV29-1 to TRBJ2-7, with 8 bases aligning to TRBD2. The last part of the DNA fits TRBJ2-5 better; the J call may be wrong. Germline assignment: CDR1 SQVTM and CDR2 ANQGSEA. This CDR3 region has 14 residues. The CDR3 DNA reads as TGCAGCGTTGTACGGGGGGGACCCACTGAGACCCAGTACTTC. Protein: CSVVRGGPTETQYF.

The genes are TRBV20-1 and TRBJ1-2; no clear D. The CDR3 extends over 13 amino acids. Germline CDR1 DFQATT, CDR2 SNEGSKA (reference sequence). Trimming took off 0 bases at V and 3 bases at J, with 8 bases between the two ends. CDR3 in amino acids: CSARDQVHYGYTF. The CDR3 DNA is TGCAGTGCTAGAGATCAGGTCCACTATGGCTACACCTTC.

Notes on this clonotype: The junction departs from germline at one end; a sequencing error may be responsible. The chain employs TRBV10-3 and TRBJ2-7; 10 bases match TRBD1. CDR1 is ENHRY, CDR2 SYGVKD, per germline. This CDR3 contains 14 residues. CDR3 amino acids: CAIGEGGTGDEQYF. The CDR3 DNA is TGTGCCATCGGTGAAGGTGGGACAGGGGACGAGCAGTACTTC.

The rearrangement uses TRBV2 and TRBJ2-1; D unresolved. With 6 bases removed from V and 7 bases from J, the gap between germline ends came to 4 bases. The germline CDR1 and CDR2 sequences are SNHLY and FYNNEI. CDR3 length: 10 amino acids. Here the CDR3 DNA reads TGTGCCAGCAGGCATAATGAGCAGTTCTTC. It yields the protein CASRHNEQFF.

This chain uses TRBV10-3 with TRBJ2-6; D gene uncertain. V lost 3 bases and J lost 2, with 11 bases in between. The CDR3 covers 16 residues. Germline values: CDR1 ENHRY, CDR2 SYGVKD. The CDR3: CAISDPGTPGANVLTF. CDR3 DNA sequence: TGTGCCATCAGTGACCCCGGCACCCCTGGGGCCAACGTCCTGACTTTC.

The gene calls are TRBV5-6 and TRBJ2-6, with D possibly matching TRBD2 (7 bases). CDR3 size: 19 residues. Germline CDR1 is SGHDT and CDR2 is YYEEEE. Trimming removed 1 base from V and 0 bases from J, with 17 bases in between. CDR3 nucleotide sequence: TGTGCCAGCAGCTTGCGGATTGGTGGGGGGGCCTCTGGGGCCAACGTCCTGACTTTC. Encoded protein: CASSLRIGGGASGANVLTF. Full variable domain (missing parts from reference TRBV5-6 and TRBJ2-6): DAGVTQSPTHLIKTRGQQVTLRCSPKSGHDTVSWYQQALGQGPQFIFQYYEEEERQRGNFPDRFSGHQFPNYSSELNVNALLLGDSALYLCASSLRIGGGASGANVLTFGAGSRLTVL.

The chain joins TRBV7-8 to TRBJ2-4; 7 nucleotides line up with TRBD1. Per the germline V gene, CDR1 is SGHVS and CDR2 is FQNEAQ. J gave up 0 bases and V 2 bases, and 10 bases lay outside the gene matches. CDR3 size: 18 residues. Written as DNA, the CDR3 is TGTGCCAGCAGCTTACAGACGGACAGGCTGATAGCCAAAAACATTCAGTACTTC. Residues: CASSLQTDRLIAKNIQYF. The full variable domain, its missing parts supplied by reference TRBV7-8 and TRBJ2-4, is GAGVSQSPRYKVAKRGQDVALRCDPISGHVSLFWYQQALGQGPEFLTYFQNEAQLDKSGLPSDRFFAERPEGSVSTLKIQRTQQEDSAVYLCASSLQTDRLIAKNIQYFGAGTRLSVL.

V gene TRBV4-3 combines with J gene TRBJ2-1; the D is unclear. The V gene lost 3 bases and the J gene lost 2 bases, with 11 bases spanning the gap. CDR1 is LGHNA, CDR2 YSLEER, per germline. The CDR3 is 15 amino acids. The CDR3 is CASSQEIDTYNEQFF. Written as DNA, the CDR3 is TGCGCCAGCAGCCAGGAGATTGACACCTACAATGAGCAGTTCTTC.

J is TRBJ1-4 and V is TRBV6-2 or TRBV6-3; D gene uncertain. The CDR3 extends over 11 amino acids. V lost 6 bases to trimming and J lost 12 bases, with 11 bases between them. Germline CDR1 MNHEY, CDR2 SVGEGT. CDR3 region: CASSHGRELFF. CDR3 coding DNA: TGTGCCAGCAGCCACGGCCGGGAACTGTTTTTT.

The J gene is TRBJ2-4, the V gene TRBV7-2, with a possible D match to TRBD1 (6 bases). V shed 3 bases and J shed 0 bases, with 18 bases lying between them. The length of the CDR3 is 18 residues. From germline, CDR1 is SGHTA and CDR2 FQGNSA. The CDR3 coding sequence is TGTGCCAGCAGCTTCGGCTGGACAGAGCAACTAGCCAAAAACATTCAGTACTTC. As protein: CASSFGWTEQLAKNIQYF.

This clonotype was seen once. The J gene is TRBJ2-5, the V gene TRBV12-3 or TRBV12-4; 9 positions match TRBD1. Losses at the gene ends were 3 bases for V and 1 base for J; bases not matched to a gene: 9. The CDR3 is 17 amino acids. The CDR3 region is CASSFWAGTGPQETQYF. Here the CDR3 DNA reads TGTGCCAGCAGTTTCTGGGCCGGGACAGGGCCCCAAGAGACCCAGTACTTC.

A few counts support this clonotype. The rearrangement links TRBV7-9 to TRBJ2-5; 8 bases agree with TRBD2. Germline trimming cut 7 bases from V and 4 bases from J; bases unmatched to any gene: 11. Germline V CDR1 and CDR2: SEHNR, FQNEAQ (reference sequence). CDR3 size: 15 residues. The CDR3 reads CASTPDGGALETQYF. The CDR3, as DNA: TGTGCCAGCACCCCAGACGGGGGGGCACTAGAGACCCAGTACTTC.

This clonotype has a handful of counts. The gene calls are TRBV5-1 and TRBJ2-5; 10 bases are a match to TRBD2. The CDR3 contains 15 residues. Losses at the gene ends were 3 bases for V and 2 bases for J; bases not matched to a gene: 4. Germline CDR1 SGHRS, CDR2 YFSETQ. CDR3 sequence (DNA): TGCGCCAGCAGCTCCCTAGCGGGGGTTCAAGAGACCCAGTACTTC. Translated, it gives CASSSLAGVQETQYF.

This sequence joins TRBV10-3 and TRBJ2-1, with 10 bases aligning to TRBD2. The ends lost 4 bases at V and 2 bases at J; junction bases unmatched: 2. Germline CDR1 and CDR2: ENHRY and SYGVKD. The CDR3 runs to 15 residues. For the CDR3, the DNA is TGTGCCATCAGTGGAAGCGGGGGGGCCTACAATGAGCAGTTCTTC. This gives the protein CAISGSGGAYNEQFF.

The gene calls are TRBV5-6 and TRBJ2-5, with D possibly matching TRBD1 (7 bases). The CDR3 has 14 residues. Germline CDR1 and CDR2: SGHDT and YYEEEE. The germline V and J ends were trimmed by 3 bases and 1 base, with 10 bases remaining between them. The chain's CDR3 is CASSWRDSQETQYF. The CDR3 region has the DNA TGTGCCAGCAGCTGGCGGGACAGCCAAGAGACCCAGTACTTC. The full variable domain, its missing parts supplied by reference TRBV5-6 and TRBJ2-5, is DAGVTQSPTHLIKTRGQQVTLRCSPKSGHDTVSWYQQALGQGPQFIFQYYEEEERQRGNFPDRFSGHQFPNYSSELNVNALLLGDSALYLCASSWRDSQETQYFGPGTRLLVL.

The V and J genes are TRBV6-6 and TRBJ2-5; TRBD2 is a possible D gene (6 bases). The end of the DNA is better explained by TRBJ2-7, so the J call may be wrong. This CDR3 comprises 13 residues. Germline CDR1 MNHNY, CDR2 SVGAGI (reference sequence). The DNA of the CDR3 is TGTGCCAGCAGTCGGAGGGACTCCGGCGAGCAGTACTTC. It encodes CASSRRDSGEQYF.

The rearrangement links TRBV7-9 to TRBJ2-1; D is possibly TRBD2 (5 bases). CDR3 length: 11 amino acids. CDR1 is SEHNR and CDR2 is FQNEAQ in the germline V gene (reference sequence). V was trimmed by 5 bases and J by 15 bases, leaving 14 bases between them. CDR3 sequence: CASSGRRAAFF. The CDR3 DNA reads TGTGCCAGCAGCGGACGGAGAGCGGCGTTCTTC.

The chain carries TRBV28 and TRBJ2-1; D gene ambiguous. The CDR3 consists of 13 residues. Looked up from germline, CDR1 is MDHEN and CDR2 is SYDVKM. Trimming took 10 bases from V and 2 from J, leaving 12 bases between them. The CDR3 region has the DNA TGTGCCAACAGCCCCGTAACCTACAATGAGCAGTTCTTC. It is translated as CANSPVTYNEQFF.

The CDR3 reads CASSQVGTGGGEQYF. CDR3 coding DNA: TGCGCCAGCAGCCAAGTTGGGACAGGGGGCGGCGAGCAGTACTTC. V gene TRBV4-3 combines with J gene TRBJ2-5; the match to TRBD1 covers 12 bases. The J call is in doubt because the DNA end fits TRBJ2-7 better. CDR1 is LGHNA, CDR2 YSLEER, per germline. The CDR3 contains 15 residues.

This clonotype was counted once. The chain recombines TRBV12-3 or TRBV12-4 with TRBJ1-4; tentatively, D is TRBD1 (6 bases). The CDR3 spans 14 residues. V was trimmed by 10 bases and J by 8 bases, leaving 20 bases between them. This chain's CDR3 is CAITGGAMGEKLFF. CDR3 nucleotides: TGTGCCATCACCGGGGGGGCGATGGGCGAAAAACTGTTTTTT.

In this sample, this clonotype turned up once. DNA for the CDR3: TGTGCCAGCAGGGGGACAGCAGCGATGGGCGAGCAGTACTTC. Translating gives CASRGTAAMGEQYF. The rearrangement joins TRBV6-2 or TRBV6-3 to TRBJ2-5; 7 bases map to TRBD1. TRBJ2-7 matches the DNA end more closely, so the J call is doubtful. CDR3 length: 14 amino acids. CDR1 MNHEY and CDR2 SVGEGT come from the germline V gene.

The rearrangement uses TRBV9 and TRBJ2-5, with 12 bases fitting TRBD2. CDR1 is SGDLS, CDR2 YYNGEE, per germline. The CDR3 sequence is 18 residues long. J gave up 2 bases and V 2 bases, and 10 bases lay outside the gene matches. CDR3 sequence: CASSVGLAGYREQETQYF. CDR3 nucleotide sequence: TGTGCCAGCAGCGTTGGACTAGCGGGGTATCGAGAACAAGAGACCCAGTACTTC. Combining the CDR3 with reference TRBV9 and TRBJ2-5 gives the whole variable domain DSGVTQTPKHLITATGQRVTLRCSPRSGDLSVYWYQQSLDQGLQFLIQYYNGEERAKGNILERFSAQQFPDLHSELNLSSLELGDSALYFCASSVGLAGYREQETQYFGPGTRLLVL.

This chain uses TRBV18 with TRBJ2-1; 8 nucleotides agree with TRBD1. The ends lost 2 bases at V and 9 bases at J; junction bases unmatched: 15. In germline, CDR1 is KGHSH, CDR2 LQKENI. This CDR3 has 17 amino acids. CDR3 nucleotide sequence: TGTGCCAGCTCACCATCGACAGGGGCCGCCAATTTGCTTGAGCAGTTCTTC. This encodes CASSPSTGAANLLEQFF.

The J gene is TRBJ2-1, the V gene TRBV6-6, with D perhaps matching TRBD1 (5 bases). Germline-derived CDR1 and CDR2 are MNHNY and SVGAGI (reference sequence). V shed 0 bases and J shed 7 bases, with 10 bases lying between them. The CDR3 runs to 14 residues. The CDR3 sequence is CASSYSEGANEQFF. CDR3 DNA sequence: TGTGCCAGCAGTTACTCAGAAGGGGCGAATGAGCAGTTCTTC.

This clonotype was seen a few times. The chain links TRBV7-2 to TRBJ2-7; D uncertain. The CDR3 is 15 residues long. The germline V gene has CDR1 SGHTA and CDR2 FQGNSA. The ends were cut back, 4 bases at V and 2 bases at J, with 15 bases in the middle. The CDR3 region is CASSSSSVVTYEQYF. CDR3 sequence (DNA): TGTGCCAGCAGCTCGAGCTCGGTGGTTACCTACGAGCAGTACTTC. The complete variable domain, with remaining parts taken from reference TRBV7-2 and TRBJ2-7, reads GAGVSQSPSNKVTEKGKDVELRCDPISGHTALYWYRQSLGQGLEFLIYFQGNSAPDKSGLPSDRFSAERTGGSVSTLTIQRTQQEDSAVYLCASSSSSVVTYEQYFGPGTRLTVT.

This clonotype has more than one count but fewer than ten. The chain is built from TRBV9 and TRBJ2-6; TRBD1 is a possible D gene (6 bases). This CDR3 has 18 residues. V lost 4 bases and J lost 0, with 17 bases in between. The germline gives CDR1 SGDLS, CDR2 YYNGEE. In nucleotides, the CDR3 is TGTGCCAGCAGCACCCCCTGGGGGCTCAACTCTGGGGCCAACGTCCTGACTTTC. Protein sequence: CASSTPWGLNSGANVLTF.

This clonotype was recorded a few times. The V and J genes are TRBV28 and TRBJ2-7; 9 bases map to TRBD2. Germline V CDR1 and CDR2: MDHEN, SYDVKM. V was clipped by 3 bases and J by 2 bases; unmatched bases: 5. This CDR3 is built from 15 residues. This CDR3 is CASSFGSGGTYEQYF. The CDR3, as DNA: TGTGCCAGCAGTTTTGGCAGCGGGGGGACCTACGAGCAGTACTTC.

J is TRBJ2-7 and V is TRBV20-1; D may be TRBD1 or TRBD2 (6 bases each). The ends were cut back, 3 bases at V and 2 bases at J, with 11 bases in the middle. CDR3 length: 13 residues. Per the germline V gene, CDR1 is DFQATT and CDR2 is SNEGSKA (reference sequence). The CDR3 protein is CSASAGQPYEQYF. The CDR3 nucleotides read TGCAGTGCTAGTGCGGGACAACCCTACGAGCAGTACTTC.

The chain couples TRBV20-1 to TRBJ2-5; 9 bases fit TRBD2. V lost 2 bases, J lost 4 bases, and 8 bases stayed unmatched. Germline-derived CDR1 and CDR2 are DFQATT and SNEGSKA (reference sequence). The CDR3 contains 15 residues. The chain's CDR3 is CSARNMAGGPETQYF. DNA of the CDR3: TGCAGTGCTAGAAACATGGCGGGGGGGCCAGAGACCCAGTACTTC.

The chain recombines TRBV27 with TRBJ1-2; D remains unclear. Germline V CDR1 and CDR2: MNHEY, SMNVEV (reference sequence). The CDR3 sequence is 15 residues long. Trimming shortened V by 6 bases and J by 8 bases, and 22 bases separated the two germline ends. As DNA, the CDR3 is TGTGCCAGCAGGCCCAACTTTGGTGCTCCGGGAGGCTACACCTTC. Protein sequence: CASRPNFGAPGGYTF.